This note documents a single T cell receptor beta chain sequence. The sample contains more than one DNA sequence encoding this CDR3. Unmatched junction bases numbered 5, after V lost 7 bases and J lost 0 bases. Germline V gives CDR1 SNHLY, CDR2 FYNNEI. CDR3 length: 15 residues. This entry is derived from a study of glioma-infiltrating T cells after dendritic cell vaccination. Background on the study: Treatment, given 2003 to 2012, was autologous tumor lysate-pulsed dendritic cell vaccination. Autologous tumor lysate was loaded overnight onto monocyte-derived dendritic cells grown approximately seven days with IL-4 and GM-CSF.

Time point reported: after dendritic cell vaccination, including at tumor progression/relapse. Isocitrate dehydrogenase mutation was absent in all glioblastoma patients. Amplification used 60 V beta primers and 13 J beta primers. Only in-frame clones appear in the TCRdb table, and some are missing; sequencing was by immunoSEQ multiplex PCR. Of roughly 100,000 clones listed, nearly 90% are singletons. The sequence came from a human donor with glioblastoma. J is TRBJ2-1 and V is TRBV2; TRBD2 matches at 8 bases. This material consisted of blood, taken after dendritic cell vaccination. The CDR3 region is CASTPSGSSYNEQFF. The CDR3 nucleotides read TGTGCCAGCACCCCCAGCGGGAGCTCCTACAATGAGCAGTTCTTC.